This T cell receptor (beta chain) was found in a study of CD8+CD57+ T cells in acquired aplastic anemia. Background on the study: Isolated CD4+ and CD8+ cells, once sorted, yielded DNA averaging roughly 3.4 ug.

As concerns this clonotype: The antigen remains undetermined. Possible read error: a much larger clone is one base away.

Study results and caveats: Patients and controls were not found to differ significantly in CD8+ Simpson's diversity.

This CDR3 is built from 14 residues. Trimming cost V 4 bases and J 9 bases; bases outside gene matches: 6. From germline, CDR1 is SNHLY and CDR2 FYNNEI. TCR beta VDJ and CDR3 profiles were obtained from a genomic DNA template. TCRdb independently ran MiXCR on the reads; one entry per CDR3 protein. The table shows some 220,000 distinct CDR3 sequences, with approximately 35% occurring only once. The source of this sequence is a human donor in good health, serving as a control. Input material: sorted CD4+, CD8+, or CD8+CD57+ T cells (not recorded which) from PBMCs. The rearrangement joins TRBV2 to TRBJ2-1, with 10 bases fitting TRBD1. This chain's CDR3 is CASSVAGTGVEQFF. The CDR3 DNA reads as TGTGCCAGCAGTGTAGCCGGGACAGGGGTTGAGCAGTTCTTC.